One sample yielded the 30 T cell receptor beta chains listed below, sequenced in a study of CD8+ T cells in alopecia areata. Treatment reported: oral pan-JAK inhibitor, 5-10 mg twice daily. RNA extraction was followed by reverse transcription into cDNA, which acted as the sequencing template. Assay: immunoSEQ multiplex PCR; the TCRdb copy retains only in-frame clones and omits some. This repertoire shows some 180,000 clones, 50% to 65% found once; its top ten account for 10% to 11%. The sample in question was CD8+ T cells sorted from blood, obtained at week 24, from a patient treated with tofacitinib. These receptors all come from a human donor with alopecia areata.

CDR3 sequence: CAWSPGVRNTEAFF. The CDR3 DNA follows: TGTGCCTGGAGTCCGGGGGTTAGGAACACTGAAGCTTTCTTT. The chain carries TRBV30 and TRBJ1-1; tentatively, D is TRBD1 (5 bases). The germline gives CDR1 GTSNPN, CDR2 SVGIG (reference sequence). With 2 bases removed from V and 1 base from J, the gap between germline ends came to 11 bases. This CDR3 has 14 amino acids.

The chain recombines TRBV30 with TRBJ1-2; tentative D call: TRBD1 (6 bases). CDR3 length: 13 amino acids. V lost 7 bases, J lost 8 bases, and 20 bases lay in between. Germline-derived CDR1 and CDR2 are GTSNPN and SVGIG (reference sequence). CDR3 sequence: CASHPGGDLGYTF. The CDR3 nucleotides are TGTGCCTCCCATCCGGGGGGCGACTTGGGCTACACCTTC.

This clone was seen only a few times. This chain joins TRBV7-2 and TRBJ2-6; D is unresolved. CDR1 and CDR2 from the germline V gene are SGHTA and FQGNSA. V lost 3 bases and J 0 bases, leaving 6 bases between the germline ends. This CDR3 has 15 residues. CDR3 region: CASSFQTSGANVLTF. The CDR3 DNA reads as TGTGCCAGCAGCTTCCAGACCTCTGGGGCCAACGTCCTGACTTTC. The complete variable domain, with remaining parts taken from reference TRBV7-2 and TRBJ2-6, reads GAGVSQSPSNKVTEKGKDVELRCDPISGHTALYWYRQSLGQGLEFLIYFQGNSAPDKSGLPSDRFSAERTGGSVSTLTIQRTQQEDSAVYLCASSFQTSGANVLTFGAGSRLTVL.

The V call is TRBV11-2, the J call TRBJ2-5; D may correspond to TRBD1 or TRBD2 (5 bases each). Germline assignment: CDR1 SGHAT and CDR2 FQNNGV. Trimming left V 2 bases short and J 2 bases short, with 9 bases between. The CDR3 length is 14 residues. This CDR3 is CASSLSWGQETQYF. The CDR3 DNA reads as TGTGCCAGCAGCTTAAGCTGGGGGCAAGAGACCCAGTACTTC.

The chain recombines TRBV25-1 with TRBJ2-1; D is uncertain. V was trimmed by 4 bases and J by 5 bases, leaving 12 bases between them. This CDR3 is 14 amino acids long. CDR1 and CDR2 from the germline V gene are MGHDK and SYGVNS. The CDR3 DNA follows: TGTGCCAGCAGTGGGGGTGGTCGACACAATGAGCAGTTCTTC. It is translated as CASSGGGRHNEQFF.

The gene calls are TRBV6-6 and TRBJ1-6; TRBD1 might be the D (6 bases). V lost 5 bases and J lost 6, with 17 bases in between. Germline assignment: CDR1 MNHNY and CDR2 SVGAGI (reference sequence). This CDR3 comprises 16 residues. Here the CDR3 DNA reads TGTGCCAGCAGTCCCAGACCTCAGGGGTTTAATTCACCCCTCCACTTT. Translation gives CASSPRPQGFNSPLHF.

The table lists this clone with a few counts. The chain is built from TRBV29-1 and TRBJ2-7; TRBD1 agrees at 7 bases. CDR1 and CDR2 (germline): SQVTM, ANQGSEA. Unmatched junction bases numbered 2, after V lost 4 bases and J lost 2 bases. This CDR3 is 12 amino acids long. CDR3 nucleotides: TGCAGCGTTGTGGGGACAGCCTACGAGCAGTACTTC. Its protein is CSVVGTAYEQYF.

The genes are TRBV27 and TRBJ1-2, with a possible D match to TRBD1 (6 bases). Trimming removed 6 bases from V and 4 bases from J, with 12 bases in between. The germline V gene encodes CDR1 MNHEY and CDR2 SMNVEV (reference sequence). The CDR3 consists of 13 residues. CDR3 in amino acids: CASRDSEPYGYTF. As DNA, the CDR3 is TGTGCCAGCAGGGACAGCGAACCCTATGGCTACACCTTC.

V gene TRBV30 combines with J gene TRBJ2-7; D remains unclear. This CDR3 is built from 14 residues. CDR1 and CDR2 (germline): GTSNPN, SVGIG (reference sequence). V dropped 3 bases and J dropped 3 bases, with 15 bases sitting between them. This chain's CDR3 is CAWSARGRSYEQYF. For the CDR3, the DNA is TGTGCCTGGAGCGCCCGCGGAAGAAGCTACGAGCAGTACTTC.

The CDR3 DNA reads TGTGCCAGCAGTGCTCCAGGGGTTAGCAATCAGCCCCAGCATTTT. Its translation is CASSAPGVSNQPQHF. The rearrangement links TRBV6-1 to TRBJ1-5; D possibly corresponds to TRBD1 (6 bases). This CDR3 has 15 residues. Trimming stripped 4 bases from V and 0 bases from J, with 10 bases between. Germline V gives CDR1 MNHNS, CDR2 SASEGT.

This sequence joins TRBV30 and TRBJ1-1; D uncertain. Germline loops: CDR1 GTSNPN, CDR2 SVGIG (reference sequence). V was pared by 6 bases and J by 0 bases, with 11 bases between. This CDR3 contains 13 residues. Written as DNA, the CDR3 is TGTGCCTGCTGGGCAGAAATGAACACTGAAGCTTTCTTT. The encoded protein is CACWAEMNTEAFF.

This clone has more than one count but fewer than ten. The V call is TRBV29-1, the J call TRBJ2-5; 9 bases match TRBD2. Trimming cost V 4 bases and J 2 bases; bases outside gene matches: 5. The germline V gene has CDR1 SQVTM and CDR2 ANQGSEA. The length of the CDR3 is 14 residues. The CDR3 is CSVGPSGGQETQYF. As DNA, the CDR3 is TGCAGCGTTGGTCCCAGCGGGGGGCAAGAGACCCAGTACTTC.

The CDR3 DNA follows: TGTGCCAGCAGCTTAGGGGGGCTCGCAGATACGCAGTATTTT. It specifies CASSLGGLADTQYF. The chain combines TRBV7-2 with TRBJ2-3; a possible D gene is TRBD1 (6 bases). Per the germline V gene, CDR1 is SGHTA and CDR2 is FQGNSA. Trimming cost V 1 base and J 4 bases, with 9 bases left between them. CDR3 length equals 14 residues. The variable domain in full, with the rest retrieved from reference TRBV7-2 and TRBJ2-3, is GAGVSQSPSNKVTEKGKDVELRCDPISGHTALYWYRQSLGQGLEFLIYFQGNSAPDKSGLPSDRFSAERTGGSVSTLTIQRTQQEDSAVYLCASSLGGLADTQYFGPGTRLTVL.

This chain links TRBV30 with TRBJ1-1, with 9 positions matching TRBD1. V lost 5 bases, J lost 0 bases, and 4 bases stayed unmatched. The CDR3 runs to 14 residues. Germline V gene lookup returns CDR1 GTSNPN and CDR2 SVGIG (reference sequence). The CDR3 DNA is TGTGCCTGGGGGACAGGGAGATTGAACACTGAAGCTTTCTTT. Protein product: CAWGTGRLNTEAFF.

The chain combines TRBV29-1 with TRBJ1-2, with D possibly matching TRBD1 (5 bases). The CDR3 is 13 residues long. With 2 bases removed from V and 8 bases from J, the gap between germline ends came to 15 bases. The V gene's germline CDR1 is SQVTM and CDR2 ANQGSEA. The CDR3: CSVEWGEFGGYTF. The CDR3 bases are TGCAGCGTTGAATGGGGGGAGTTTGGGGGCTACACCTTC.

The chain links TRBV29-1 to TRBJ2-7; TRBD1 agrees at 8 bases. The V and J ends lost 6 bases and 3 bases, in that order; junction bases with no gene match: 7. The CDR3 has 13 residues. Germline CDR1 SQVTM, CDR2 ANQGSEA. This CDR3 is CSVLSGQDYEQYF. The DNA of the CDR3 is TGCAGCGTCCTCTCGGGACAGGACTACGAGCAGTACTTC.

The chain recombines TRBV7-9 with TRBJ1-1; D gene ambiguous. Germline-derived CDR1 and CDR2 are SEHNR and FQNEAQ (reference sequence). With 4 bases removed from V and 3 bases from J, the gap between germline ends came to 6 bases. The CDR3 runs to 12 residues. CDR3 DNA sequence: TGTGCCAGCAGCTACGGAGACACTGAAGCTTTCTTT. Amino acids: CASSYGDTEAFF.

The chain uses TRBV4-1 and TRBJ1-5; perhaps TRBD1 as D (5 bases). Trimming took 5 bases from V and 6 from J, leaving 17 bases between them. This CDR3 contains 15 residues. The germline gives CDR1 MGHRA, CDR2 YSYEKL. The CDR3 here is CASSSEGGVGQPQHF. CDR3 sequence (DNA): TGCGCCAGCAGCTCGGAGGGAGGGGTCGGTCAGCCCCAGCATTTT.

The chain has TRBV5-6 and TRBJ2-6; D is uncertain. The V gene lost 2 bases and the J gene lost 7 bases, with 7 bases spanning the gap. This CDR3 region has 13 residues. Germline CDR1 reads SGHDT; CDR2 reads YYEEEE. The CDR3 region has the DNA TGTGCCAGCAGCTTCAGTGTCGCCAACGTCCTGACTTTC. Encoded protein: CASSFSVANVLTF.

This rearrangement joins TRBV5-1 to TRBJ1-2, with a tentative D call TRBD1 (5 bases). The CDR3 is made up of 14 amino acids. Trimming cost V 2 bases and J 2 bases, with 10 bases left between them. Germline V gives CDR1 SGHRS, CDR2 YFSETQ. In DNA, the CDR3 is TGCGCCAGCAGCTTTTCCCCAGGGAACTATGGCTACACCTTC. Translating gives CASSFSPGNYGYTF.

The J gene is TRBJ1-1, the V gene TRBV9; D might be TRBD1 (6 bases). V lost 4 bases and J 1 base, leaving 11 bases between the germline ends. Per germline, CDR1 SGDLS and CDR2 YYNGEE. This CDR3 comprises 14 residues. CDR3 residues: CASSSGARNTEAFF. DNA for the CDR3: TGTGCCAGCAGCTCAGGGGCTCGGAACACTGAAGCTTTCTTT.

The chain uses TRBV29-1 and TRBJ1-2; D is undetermined. The V gene lost 0 bases and the J gene lost 4 bases, with 15 bases spanning the gap. This CDR3 comprises 15 residues. The germline V gene encodes CDR1 SQVTM and CDR2 ANQGSEA. This CDR3 reads CSVEDWEGSFYGYTF. CDR3 DNA: TGCAGCGTTGAAGATTGGGAGGGTAGCTTCTATGGCTACACCTTC.

The sample holds a few counts of this clone. The J gene is TRBJ2-1, the V gene TRBV11-2, with D possibly called TRBD1 or TRBD2 (5 bases each). This CDR3 is 16 amino acids long. The germline V gene encodes CDR1 SGHAT and CDR2 FQNNGV. With 4 bases removed from V and 3 bases from J, the gap between germline ends came to 16 bases. The CDR3 DNA reads TGTGCCAGCAGCTCTATGCAGGGAGTCGGCTACAATGAGCAGTTCTTC. Protein sequence: CASSSMQGVGYNEQFF.

Turning to this clone: One end of the junction fails to match germline, which may point to a read error. The chain recombines TRBV7-9 with TRBJ2-7; 7 bases line up with TRBD1. The CDR3 is 13 amino acids. Germline lookup yields CDR1 SEHNR and CDR2 FQNEAQ (reference sequence). CDR3 in DNA: TGCGCCAGCAGCCAACGACAGGGCGACGAGCAGTACTTC. Its protein is CASSQRQGDEQYF.

This clone was counted only a few times. V and J are TRBV19 and TRBJ1-5; D is ambiguous. The CDR3 is made up of 15 amino acids. Trimming cost V 0 bases and J 2 bases, with 8 bases left between them. Per the germline V gene, CDR1 is LNHDA and CDR2 is SQIVND (reference sequence). CDR3 sequence: CASSIDLAGNQPQHF. The DNA for the CDR3 is TGTGCCAGTAGTATAGATCTGGCCGGCAATCAGCCCCAGCATTTT.

The genes are TRBV7-2 and TRBJ1-2, with D perhaps matching TRBD1 (5 bases). The CDR3 contains 15 residues. Germline V gene sequence: CDR1 SGHTA, CDR2 FQGNSA. V was clipped by 1 base and J by 3 bases, with 12 bases between them. The DNA for the CDR3 is TGTGCCAGCAGCTTAGTAGGGGATCCCGACTATGGCTACACCTTC. Its protein product is CASSLVGDPDYGYTF.

This clone has just a few counts. The chain carries TRBV5-1 and TRBJ2-7, with TRBD1 identical over 9 bases. V lost 4 bases to trimming and J lost 3 bases; unmatched junction nucleotides: 5. The CDR3 is 14 residues long. From germline, CDR1 is SGHRS and CDR2 YFSETQ. The CDR3 here is CASSTRTGVYEQYF. In DNA, the CDR3 is TGCGCCAGCAGCACGCGGACAGGGGTCTACGAGCAGTACTTC.

This clone showed up just a few times. This chain links TRBV19 with TRBJ1-1; D may be TRBD1 (5 bases). Trimming removed 7 bases at V and 8 bases at J, with 14 bases between. Looked up from germline, CDR1 is LNHDA and CDR2 is SQIVND (reference sequence). The CDR3 runs to 12 residues. CDR3 DNA: TGTGCCAGTACCCACTCGACAGACGAAGCTTTCTTT. Encoded protein: CASTHSTDEAFF.

This clone has a single count. V and J are TRBV4-2 and TRBJ1-1; no firm D call. Between the trimmed V and J ends, which lost 1 base and 7 bases, there was a span of 4 bases. Germline CDR1 and CDR2: LGHNA and YNFKEQ. The CDR3 length is 11 residues. CDR3 nucleotides: TGTGCCAGCAGCCAAGGAGTTGAAGCTTTCTTT. It specifies CASSQGVEAFF.

V and J are TRBV5-5 and TRBJ1-1, with D hard to call. The CDR3 sequence is 12 residues long. Germline loops: CDR1 SGHKS, CDR2 YYEKEE (reference sequence). Trimming stripped 6 bases from V and 7 bases from J, with 13 bases between. CDR3 bases: TGTGCCAGCAATCAAGAAGGGTATGAAGCTTTCTTT. It yields the protein CASNQEGYEAFF.